These 7 T cell receptor beta chains were all obtained from the same sample, sequenced in a study of regulatory T cells in long-lasting Graves disease. Investigators prepared the TCR beta libraries by applying iRepertoire HTBI primers and Arm-PCR of CDR3 regions. TCRdb analysed the multiplex PCR reads with MiXCR anew, one entry per CDR3 protein. The profile covers some 320,000 distinct CDR3 sequences, with about 18% appearing a single time and about 38% taken by the ten largest. Noted time point: newly diagnosed GD, antithyroid drugs for less than 3 months. From PBMCs, RNA was extracted and then used to make the TCR library. The material sequenced was peripheral blood mononuclear cells (PBMCs), taken at new diagnosis, from a patient treated with antithyroid drugs. The receptor source for this set is a female donor with Graves disease.

In its sample, this clonotype was seen many times. The genes are TRBV5-4 and TRBJ2-1; no definite D call. V gave up 0 bases and J gave up 8 bases, with 9 bases separating them. The CDR3 consists of 13 residues. Germline V gene data show CDR1 as SGHNT and CDR2 as YYREEE (reference sequence). The CDR3 loop is CASSLAWFHEQFF. CDR3 bases: TGTGCCAGCAGCTTGGCGTGGTTCCATGAGCAGTTCTTC. Supplemented by reference TRBV5-4 and TRBJ2-1, the full variable domain reads ETGVTQSPTHLIKTRGQQVTLRCSSQSGHNTVSWYQQALGQGPQFIFQYYREEENGRGNFPPRFSGLQFPNYSSELNVNALELDDSALYLCASSLAWFHEQFFGPGTRLTVL.

This clonotype has a handful of counts. This chain links TRBV6-1 with TRBJ1-2; TRBD1 matches at 10 bases. Germline V gene data show CDR1 as MNHNS and CDR2 as SASEGT. The CDR3 totals 15 residues. V dropped 0 bases and J dropped 4; count of bases not matched to a gene: 2. The CDR3 here is CASSEATGGFYGYTF. CDR3 nucleotides: TGTGCCAGCAGTGAAGCGACAGGGGGCTTCTATGGCTACACCTTC.

This clonotype was seen repeatedly, ten times or more. The J gene is TRBJ2-3, the V gene TRBV7-9; 8 nucleotides match TRBD2. After removal of 3 bases from V and 7 bases from J, the junction contained 9 bases not matched to a gene. This CDR3 has 15 amino acids. Germline assignment: CDR1 SEHNR and CDR2 FQNEAQ (reference sequence). CDR3 nucleotide sequence: TGTGCCAGCAGCTTCGGGGGGGAGATAAAGAATACGCAGTATTTT. Translating it yields CASSFGGEIKNTQYF.

This clonotype occurred many times. CDR3: CASSEAPGDTSNQPQHF. CDR3 DNA sequence: TGTGCCAGCAGTGAAGCGCCTGGGGACACTAGCAATCAGCCCCAGCATTTT. This chain joins TRBV2 and TRBJ1-5; possibly TRBD1 for D (6 bases). The germline gives CDR1 SNHLY, CDR2 FYNNEI. CDR3 length: 17 residues. V lost 0 bases, J lost 0 bases, and 12 bases lay in between. Full variable domain (remainder filled in from reference TRBV2 and TRBJ1-5): EPEVTQTPSHQVTQMGQEVILRCVPISNHLYFYWYRQILGQKVEFLVSFYNNEISEKSEIFDDQFSVERPDGSNFTLKIRSTKLEDSAMYFCASSEAPGDTSNQPQHFGDGTRLSIL.

This clonotype has at least ten counts. The chain combines TRBV19 with TRBJ2-7; 8 bases are a match to TRBD1. V was pared by 7 bases and J by 3 bases, with 11 bases of the junction left unmatched. In germline, CDR1 is LNHDA, CDR2 SQIVND (reference sequence). The CDR3 has 15 residues. The CDR3 DNA reads TGTGCCAGTAAAGAGATCGACAGGGGTGACTACGAGCAGTACTTC. Translation: CASKEIDRGDYEQYF.

This clonotype appeared many times. The gene calls are TRBV28 and TRBJ1-4, with 9 bases identical to TRBD1. With V trimmed by 5 bases and J by 6 bases, 7 bases remained unmatched. The V gene's germline CDR1 is MDHEN and CDR2 SYDVKM. The CDR3 length is 15 residues. Written as DNA, the CDR3 is TGTGCCAGCAGTACCATCGGGACAGGGTATGAAAAACTGTTTTTT. Translation: CASSTIGTGYEKLFF.

Many counts were recorded for this clonotype. One end of the junction varies from germline; a read error may be responsible. The chain combines TRBV9 with TRBJ2-1; 16 bases align to TRBD2. This CDR3 is built from 18 residues. Looked up from germline, CDR1 is SGDLS and CDR2 is YYNGEE. The DNA for the CDR3 is TGCGCCAGCAGCTTGGTCCCGGGACTAGCGGGAGGGCCCGATGAGCAGTTCTTC. Translated, it gives CASSLVPGLAGGPDEQFF.